Listed here is a single T cell receptor (beta chain). Its antigen is not identified. A much larger clone sits a single nucleotide away, making a read error possible. This sample's RNA came from whole unsorted tissue. The data were taken from a study of tumor and adjacent non-tumor tissue in lung cancer. Broader study findings: Normal lung showed higher cumulative top 100 clone frequency than tumor.

The germline CDR1 and CDR2 sequences are MNHNS and SASEGT. CDR3 length: 17 residues. A modified ARM-PCR protocol with three rounds of nested PCR amplified TCRbeta. MiXCR, run by TCRdb on the multiplex PCR reads, gives a single entry per CDR3 protein. This table has 200,000 to 250,000 distinct CDR3 sequences, about 71% appearing once. Material: lung tumor tissue. This chain joins TRBV6-1 and TRBJ1-5, with D maybe TRBD1 (5 bases). The sequence was obtained from a man aged 55 to 69 with non-small cell lung cancer. DNA of the CDR3: TGTGCCAGCAGTGAATGGGGCCCGCCGAGTAGCAATCAGACCCAGCATTTT. Amino acids: CASSEWGPPSSNQTQHF.